This T cell receptor beta chain was documented in a study of CD8 T cells in Susac syndrome. Across the whole study: Intravenous immunoglobulin alone or corticosteroids were being given to patients with Susac syndrome at blood draw, unless they were therapy-naive. Study-wide results and limits: TCR sequencing and HLA analysis covered a relatively small number of individuals. The peak of CD8+ clonal expansion in Susac was seen in TEMRA cells and active patients.

V gave up 1 base and J gave up 5 bases; unmatched junction bases: 5. The CDR3 consists of 15 residues. Germline lookup yields CDR1 LGHDT and CDR2 YNNKEL (reference sequence). The RNA input was roughly 0.5 to 1 ug, and it was reverse transcribed with random hexamers. A single record per CDR3 protein comes from TCRdb applying MiXCR to the immunoSEQ multiplex PCR reads. The data hold 120,000 or so distinct CDR3 sequences, with about 93% observed a single time. This clonotype was counted a single time. Its antigen is unknown. Material for sequencing was CD8+ T cells from PBMCs. The chain is built from TRBV3-1 and TRBJ2-3; TRBD2 agrees at 8 bases. The clonotype comes from a human donor with Susac syndrome. This CDR3 reads CASSQGLAFQDTQYF. The CDR3 DNA reads as TGTGCCAGCAGCCAAGGACTAGCGTTTCAAGATACGCAGTATTTT.